This entry describes one T cell receptor beta chain. What it binds is unknown. This sample is drawn from a study of Graves' ophthalmopathy and Graves' hyperthyroidism. Study-wide findings and caveats: A classifier, a 13-signature model, separated ophthalmopathy from stable hyperthyroidism with roughly 90% sensitivity and approximately 80% specificity.

V shed 7 bases, J shed 6 bases, and the junction held 9 bases outside the gene matches. The CDR3 contains 15 residues. Germline V gene sequence: CDR1 MNHNS, CDR2 SASEGT. Investigators amplified TCR beta CDR3 regions from RNA transcripts. The authors performed first-round RT-PCR with HTBI primers and then a second-round multiplex PCR. MiXCR, applied by TCRdb to the multiplex PCR reads, yields one record per CDR3 protein. The sample has about 210,000 distinct CDR3 sequences; around 30% are singletons. No donor had other autoimmune disease, uncontrolled infection, pregnancy or lactation. PBMCs were obtained from 10 ml of fresh peripheral blood.

The chain combines TRBV6-1 with TRBJ2-2, with 9 bases matching TRBD2. This sequence originates from a man between 50 and 59 years old with Graves' ophthalmopathy. What was sequenced was peripheral blood. This chain's CDR3 is CASTDAAGGPGELFF. DNA for the CDR3: TGTGCCAGCACTGACGCGGCGGGAGGGCCCGGGGAGCTGTTTTTT.